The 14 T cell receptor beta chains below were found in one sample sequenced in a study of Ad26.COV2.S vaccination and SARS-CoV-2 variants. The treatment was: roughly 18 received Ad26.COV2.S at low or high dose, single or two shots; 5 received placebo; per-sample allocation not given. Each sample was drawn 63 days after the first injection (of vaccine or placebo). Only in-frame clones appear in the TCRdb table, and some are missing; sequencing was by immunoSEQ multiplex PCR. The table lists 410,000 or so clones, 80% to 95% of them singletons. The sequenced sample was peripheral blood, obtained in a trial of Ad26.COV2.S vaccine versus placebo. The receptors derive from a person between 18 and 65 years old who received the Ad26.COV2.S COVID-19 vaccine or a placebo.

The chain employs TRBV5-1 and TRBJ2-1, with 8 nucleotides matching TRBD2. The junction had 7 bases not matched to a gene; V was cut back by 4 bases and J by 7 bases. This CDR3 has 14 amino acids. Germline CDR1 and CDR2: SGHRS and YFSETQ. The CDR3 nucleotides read TGCGCCAGCAGCATCGGGACTAGGGATAATGAGCAGTTCTTC. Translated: CASSIGTRDNEQFF.

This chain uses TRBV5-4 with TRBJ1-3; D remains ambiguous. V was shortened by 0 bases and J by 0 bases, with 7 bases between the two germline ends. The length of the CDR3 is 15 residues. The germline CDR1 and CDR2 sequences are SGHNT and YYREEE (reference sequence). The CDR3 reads CASSLEGTSGNTIYF. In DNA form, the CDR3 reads TGTGCCAGCAGCTTGGAAGGAACCTCTGGAAACACCATATATTTT.

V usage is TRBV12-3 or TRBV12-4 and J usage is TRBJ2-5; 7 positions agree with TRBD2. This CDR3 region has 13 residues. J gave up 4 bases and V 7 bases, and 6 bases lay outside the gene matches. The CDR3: CASTRERGETQYF. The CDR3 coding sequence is TGTGCCAGCACGCGGGAGAGGGGAGAGACCCAGTACTTC.

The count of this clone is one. The CDR3 DNA follows: TGTGCCAGCACCCTAGGTGCCAATGAGCAGTTCTTC. Amino acids: CASTLGANEQFF. The chain links TRBV12-3 or TRBV12-4 to TRBJ2-1; no reliable D call. The V end was cut by 7 bases, the J end by 6 bases, with 10 bases between. The CDR3 length is 12 residues.

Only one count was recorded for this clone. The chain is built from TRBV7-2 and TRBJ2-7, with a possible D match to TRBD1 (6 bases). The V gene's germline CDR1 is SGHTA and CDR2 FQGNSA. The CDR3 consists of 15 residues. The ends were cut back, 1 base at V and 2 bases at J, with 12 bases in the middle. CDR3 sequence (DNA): TGTGCCAGCAGCTTAGGAGGGCAGGGGACCTACGAGCAGTACTTC. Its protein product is CASSLGGQGTYEQYF.

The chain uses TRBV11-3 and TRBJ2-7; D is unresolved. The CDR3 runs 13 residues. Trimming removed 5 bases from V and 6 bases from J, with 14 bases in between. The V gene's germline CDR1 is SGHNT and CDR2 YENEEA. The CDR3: CASSLVVGREQYF. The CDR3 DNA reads TGTGCCAGCAGCCTAGTGGTGGGCCGCGAGCAGTACTTC.

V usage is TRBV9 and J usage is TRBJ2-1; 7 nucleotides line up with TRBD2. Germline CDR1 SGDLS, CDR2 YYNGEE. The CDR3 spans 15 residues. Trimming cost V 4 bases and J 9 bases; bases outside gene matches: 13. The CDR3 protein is CASSRPGLPGGEQFF. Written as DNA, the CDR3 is TGTGCCAGCAGCAGACCGGGACTACCGGGTGGTGAGCAGTTCTTC. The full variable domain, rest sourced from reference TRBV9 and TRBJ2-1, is DSGVTQTPKHLITATGQRVTLRCSPRSGDLSVYWYQQSLDQGLQFLIQYYNGEERAKGNILERFSAQQFPDLHSELNLSSLELGDSALYFCASSRPGLPGGEQFFGPGTRLTVL.

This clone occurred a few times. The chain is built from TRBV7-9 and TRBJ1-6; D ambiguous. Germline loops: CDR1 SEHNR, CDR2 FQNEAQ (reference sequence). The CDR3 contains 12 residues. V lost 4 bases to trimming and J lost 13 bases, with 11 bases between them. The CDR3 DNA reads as TGTGCCAGCAGCTCGGTGATAGTGCCCCTCCACTTT. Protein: CASSSVIVPLHF.

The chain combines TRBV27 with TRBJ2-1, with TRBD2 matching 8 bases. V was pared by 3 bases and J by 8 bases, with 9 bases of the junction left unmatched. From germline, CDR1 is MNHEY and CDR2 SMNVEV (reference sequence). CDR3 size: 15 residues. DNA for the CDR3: TGTGCCAGCAGTTTTAATCCAGGACTAGCCGATGAGCAGTTCTTC. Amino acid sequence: CASSFNPGLADEQFF.

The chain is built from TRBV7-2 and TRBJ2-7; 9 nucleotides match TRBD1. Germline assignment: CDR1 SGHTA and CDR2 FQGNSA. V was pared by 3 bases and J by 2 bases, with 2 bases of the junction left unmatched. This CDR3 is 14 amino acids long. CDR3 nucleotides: TGTGCCAGCAGCTTGGACAGGGGTGCCTACGAGCAGTACTTC. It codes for CASSLDRGAYEQYF.

The CDR3, as DNA: TGTGCCATCAGTGAGTCGGATAGGGCGGTTACAGGGGGCTGGTATAGCAATCAGCCCCAGCATTTT. Protein product: CAISESDRAVTGGWYSNQPQHF. The rearrangement links TRBV10-3 to TRBJ1-5; 9 positions match TRBD1. The CDR3 totals 22 residues. In germline, CDR1 is ENHRY, CDR2 SYGVKD. J was trimmed by 0 bases and V by 0 bases; bases with no gene match: 18.

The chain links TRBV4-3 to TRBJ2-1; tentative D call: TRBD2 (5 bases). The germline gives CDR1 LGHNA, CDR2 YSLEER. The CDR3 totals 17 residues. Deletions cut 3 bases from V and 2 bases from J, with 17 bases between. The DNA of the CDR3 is TGCGCCAGCAGCCAGAAGCGGCCTGGACTTACCTACAATGAGCAGTTCTTC. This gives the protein CASSQKRPGLTYNEQFF.

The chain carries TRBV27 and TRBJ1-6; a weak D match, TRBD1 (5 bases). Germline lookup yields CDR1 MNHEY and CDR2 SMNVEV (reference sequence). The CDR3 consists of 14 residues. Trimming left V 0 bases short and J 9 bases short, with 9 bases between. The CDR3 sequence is CASSLSGLGSPLHF. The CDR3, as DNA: TGTGCCAGCAGTTTATCGGGGCTAGGTTCACCCCTCCACTTT.

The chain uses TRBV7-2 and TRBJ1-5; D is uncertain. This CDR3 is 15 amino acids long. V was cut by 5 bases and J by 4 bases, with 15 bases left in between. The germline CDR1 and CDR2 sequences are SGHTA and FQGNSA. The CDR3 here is CASSLHDTWNQPQHF. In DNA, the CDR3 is TGTGCCAGCAGCCTACATGACACGTGGAATCAGCCCCAGCATTTT.